These T cell receptor beta chains were read from a single sample in a study of CD8+ T cells in alopecia areata. Sequenced by immunoSEQ multiplex PCR; TCRdb stores in-frame clones only, minus some. Found here are about 150,000 clones, 45% to 65% of them singletons; the top ten hold about 15%. The source material was CD8+ T cells sorted from blood, sampled at week 4, from a patient treated with tofacitinib. The receptors originated from a human donor with alopecia areata. Both conserved end residues are part of each CDR3. The order of the fields is V gene, J gene, D gene, clone size, CDR3 DNA, CDR3 protein. A D gene is named only where the DNA matches it firmly. The size entry is marked missing in some rows and otherwise reads once, few, many or a size class.

V: TRBV13; J: TRBJ1-1; D: -; size: -; DNA: TGTGCCAGCAGCTTTCTCAGGGAAGGGGACACTGAAGCTTTCTTT; CDR3: CASSFLREGDTEAFF
V: TRBV2; J: TRBJ2-3; D: TRBD2; size: many; DNA: TGTGCCAGCCAGACTCAACCGGGACTAGGGGTGGATACGCAGTATTTT; CDR3: CASQTQPGLGVDTQYF
V: TRBV9; J: TRBJ1-5; D: -; size: -; DNA: TGTGCCAGCAGCGGAGGGGAACCTAATCAGCCCCAGCATTTT; CDR3: CASSGGEPNQPQHF
V: TRBV2; J: TRBJ2-5; D: -; size: -; DNA: TGTGCCAGCAGTGCCCGTTGGGGGGAGACCCAGTACTTC; CDR3: CASSARWGETQYF
V: TRBV4-1; J: TRBJ1-5; D: -; size: -; DNA: TGCGCCAGCAGCCAAGTCGGCAGGGTAAATCAGCCCCAGCATTTT; CDR3: CASSQVGRVNQPQHF
V: TRBV9; J: TRBJ2-3; D: TRBD2; size: once; DNA: TGTGCCAGCAGCGCCTATAGCGGGGTTGGCGCAGATACGCAGTATTTT; CDR3: CASSAYSGVGADTQYF
V: TRBV5-4; J: TRBJ2-2; D: -; size: once; DNA: TGTGCCAGCAGCACGGACAGCGAGCTGTTTTTT; CDR3: CASSTDSELFF
V: TRBV7-7; J: TRBJ2-1; D: -; size: -; DNA: TGTGCTAGCAGCTTAGCCAGGGACAATGAGCAGTTCTTC; CDR3: CASSLARDNEQFF
V: TRBV5-6; J: TRBJ2-5; D: -; size: -; DNA: TGTGCCAGCAGCGGAGGGCCTCAGCTGTCAGAGACCCAGTACTTC; CDR3: CASSGGPQLSETQYF
V: TRBV29-1; J: TRBJ1-2; D: -; size: -; DNA: TGCAGCGTTCAGCCAGAGACTAACTATGGCTACACCTTC; CDR3: CSVQPETNYGYTF
V: TRBV20-1; J: TRBJ1-3; D: -; size: -; DNA: TGCAGTGCTACTAGGAGGAACACCATATATTTT; CDR3: CSATRRNTIYF
V: TRBV2; J: TRBJ1-5; D: -; size: -; DNA: TGTGCCAGCAGTGAAACCAGGGAAGGGCAGCCCCAGCATTTT; CDR3: CASSETREGQPQHF
V: TRBV4-3; J: TRBJ2-3; D: -; size: once; DNA: TGCGCCAGCAGCCAAGAAGAGGGGCGCGGCACAGATACGCAGTATTTT; CDR3: CASSQEEGRGTDTQYF
V: TRBV13; J: TRBJ2-7; D: -; size: -; DNA: TGTGCCAGCAGCCGGGGGGCCGCAGGTTCGCAGTACTTC; CDR3: CASSRGAAGSQYF
V: TRBV27; J: TRBJ2-7; D: -; size: -; DNA: TGTGCCAGCACCCCCGGGGGCTCCTACGAGCAGTACTTC; CDR3: CASTPGGSYEQYF
V: TRBV5-6; J: TRBJ2-7; D: TRBD1; size: -; DNA: TGTGCCAGCAGCTTATGGGGGACAGCCTACGAGCAGTACTTC; CDR3: CASSLWGTAYEQYF
V: TRBV7-9; J: TRBJ1-1; D: -; size: -; DNA: TGTGCCAGCAGCGTCCGGGGACGTAAGAACACTGAAGCTTTCTTT; CDR3: CASSVRGRKNTEAFF
V: TRBV9; J: TRBJ2-7; D: -; size: -; DNA: TGTGCCAGCAGCGTAGGAGACTCAACCTACGAGCAGTACTTC; CDR3: CASSVGDSTYEQYF
V: TRBV5-6; J: TRBJ1-2; D: -; size: -; DNA: TGTGCCAGCAGCTTTGTGGGCGGGGAAGATGGCTACACCTTC; CDR3: CASSFVGGEDGYTF
V: TRBV6-5; J: TRBJ2-1; D: -; size: -; DNA: TGTGCCAGCAGTTACGGGGTGGGGCAGTTCTTC; CDR3: CASSYGVGQFF
V: TRBV27; J: TRBJ2-2; D: -; size: few; DNA: TGTGCCAGCAAGGTCGTCGACACCGGGGAGCTGTTTTTT; CDR3: CASKVVDTGELFF
V: TRBV2; J: TRBJ2-7; D: -; size: -; DNA: TGTGCCAGCAGTGCTTTGAGCTCCTACGAGCAGTACTTC; CDR3: CASSALSSYEQYF
V: TRBV29-1; J: TRBJ2-2; D: TRBD2; size: -; DNA: TGCAGCGTTGTAGGCGGGGGGGCGAACACCGGGGAGCTGTTTTTT; CDR3: CSVVGGGANTGELFF
V: TRBV7-2; J: TRBJ2-7; D: -; size: many; DNA: TGTGCCAGCAGCCGTCAGGGGCTCGAGCAGTACTTC; CDR3: CASSRQGLEQYF
V: TRBV27; J: TRBJ2-7; D: -; size: once; DNA: TGTGCCAGCAGTACAACCCCGGGATCTGGGACGTACGAGCAGTACTTC; CDR3: CASSTTPGSGTYEQYF
V: TRBV27; J: TRBJ2-5; D: TRBD2; size: once; DNA: TGTGCCAGCAGCCAACTAGCGGGGGAAGAGACCCAGTACTTC; CDR3: CASSQLAGEETQYF
V: TRBV7-9; J: TRBJ2-3; D: TRBD1; size: -; DNA: TGTGCCAGCAGCCTTGGGACAGGGAGGTCAGATACGCAGTATTTT; CDR3: CASSLGTGRSDTQYF
V: TRBV21-1; J: TRBJ2-7; D: -; size: -; DNA: TGTGCCAGCAGCACCAGCTGTATGATAGGACAGACCTACGAGCAGTACTTC; CDR3: CASSTSCMIGQTYEQYF
V: TRBV4-1; J: TRBJ2-3; D: -; size: -; DNA: TGCGCCAGCAGCCCCTTAGGTGGGCTAAACCCCACAGATACGCAGTATTTT; CDR3: CASSPLGGLNPTDTQYF
V: TRBV13; J: TRBJ2-1; D: -; size: -; DNA: TGTGCCAGCAGCTTAGGCCAGGGGAATGAGCAGTTCTTC; CDR3: CASSLGQGNEQFF
V: TRBV4-2; J: TRBJ2-4; D: TRBD1; size: -; DNA: TGTGCCAGCAGCCAAAACCCCGGGACAGGGAACATTCAGTACTTC; CDR3: CASSQNPGTGNIQYF
V: TRBV30; J: TRBJ1-2; D: -; size: -; DNA: TGTGCCTGGAGTGCCCTGGACTCTCCCCGAAGGGGCTACACCTTC; CDR3: CAWSALDSPRRGYTF
V: TRBV6-6; J: TRBJ1-4; D: -; size: once; DNA: TGTGCCAGCAGTTACCCTCTGACAGCGGAGGACGAAAAACTGTTTTTT; CDR3: CASSYPLTAEDEKLFF
V: TRBV7-9; J: TRBJ2-5; D: -; size: -; DNA: TGTGCCAGCAGCTTACCTCTAGCGAGCGAGACCCAGTACTTC; CDR3: CASSLPLASETQYF